The text below deals with one T cell receptor (beta chain). No antigen is known for it. No much larger clone exists at a distance of one base, and base qualities are not known. This record comes from a study of blood T cell repertoires in COVID-19 (dated by TCRdb to about 2020). Regarding the complete study: Samples from collaborators originated in the United States, Italy and Spain and spanned both the acute and convalescent phases of COVID-19. The prospective study material was composed of cDNA or gDNA derived from T cells, B-cell-depleted T cells, or PBMCs. Deeply sampled blood TCRbeta repertoires from subjects exposed to, actively infected with, or recovered from COVID-19 were included in the dataset. The repertoires were released in a freely available public database meant as a resource for research on the immune response to SARS-CoV-2. Samples were obtained from the ongoing ImmuneRACE study (first 160 participants) and from some 1,300 subjects provided by 6 global collaborators. The sample metadata nearly always contained a de-identified subject ID, COVID-19 status, age in years and sex. HLA class I and class II types, where available, came from metadata supplied by the sample provider rather than from assay-based typing. The full study reports these points: The quantity of clinical and demographic metadata differed by source and by participant and was supplied without curation.

TCRbeta CDR3 regions were amplified from genomic DNA using the immunoSEQ Assay, a bias-controlled multiplex PCR. Turning to the authors' computational methods: Within the assay, amplification of reference gene primers was used to estimate how many nucleated cells each sample contained. Sequence reads were collapsed and filtered to measure the absolute abundance of every unique TCRbeta CDR3 rearrangement. For each sample, productive Simpson clonality was calculated by taking the square root of Simpson's diversity index across productive rearrangements. This immuneACCESS table, as held by TCRdb, lists in-frame sequences with V and J called but not all clones. Of the missing ones, under half trace to an unresolved V gene in checked studies; the others have no known cause. That table furnishes V, J and clone size, whereas the DNA furnished D and trimming. In all, the sample holds 65,000 to 90,000 clones, and approximately 78% of those were seen once. Roughly a tenth of the sample lies in the top ten.

The CDR3 goes from the cysteine to the phenylalanine over 15 residues. Kept here is only the CDR3 DNA, which spans 45 bases and is read in frame from base 1. CDR1 SGHVS and CDR2 FNYEAQ were looked up in the germline V gene. The junction shows trimming of 5 bases on V and 0 bases on J, and the gene matches do not reach 4 bases of it. Collaborating institutions collected whole blood in K2EDTA tubes following their own protocols. For TCRbeta analysis, collaborators shipped samples as frozen whole blood, isolated PBMCs, or DNA extracted from either of those sample types. Sequenced sample: peripheral blood. The source is a man aged 55-75 years with acute or convalescent COVID-19. Recombination linked TRBV7-6 to TRBJ2-7; 10 central bases correspond to TRBD1. The CDR3 here reads CASSPRDRGSYEQYF. The DNA is TGTGCCAGCAGCCCACGGGACAGGGGCTCCTACGAGCAGTACTTC.